This T cell receptor (beta chain) emerged from a study of blood T cells in healthy people across ages. Background on the study: There was about one barcoded beta molecule captured by template switching per two T cells.

Broader study findings: Possibly, changes in expanded clonotypes were confounded because donor CMV status was unknown.

As to this clonotype: Its matching antigen is unknown.

Combining a sample-barcoded 5' primer with a J-beta primer mix, a second PCR ran for roughly 6 to 12 cycles. A template-switch adaptor that had 12 random nucleotides put a tag on each cDNA molecule. One entry per CDR3 protein, called by TCRdb with MiXCR from the 5' RACE reads. The sample lists approximately 1,100,000 distinct CDR3 sequences, roughly 45% seen once, with 18% in the top ten. This receptor was obtained from an older woman in good health. The sample was blood.

The DNA of the CDR3 is TGTGCCAGCAGGGTAGCGGGAGGGCCGAGTGAGCAGTTCTTC. Amino acid sequence: CASRVAGGPSEQFF. The V and J genes are TRBV2 and TRBJ2-1; 11 bases map to TRBD2. The CDR3 is made up of 14 amino acids. V lost 6 bases, J lost 9 bases, and 7 bases stayed unmatched. Germline CDR1 and CDR2: SNHLY and FYNNEI.